This TCR beta chain was sequenced for a study of CD8+ T cells in alopecia areata. Regarding the study as a whole: Normal-skin resident alphabeta T cells also appear among scalp sample sequences.

About this clone: The antigen remains unidentified.

RNA was isolated and reverse transcribed to cDNA, the sequencing template. The table came from immunoSEQ multiplex PCR; TCRdb's copy has only in-frame clones and leaves some out. The data hold about 200,000 clones, with around 62% observed a single time. Germline CDR1 reads MNHEY; CDR2 reads SVGAGI. V dropped 7 bases and J dropped 3; count of bases not matched to a gene: 9. CDR3 length: 15 amino acids. V usage is TRBV6-5 and J usage is TRBJ1-1; 9 positions match TRBD1. The starting material was CD4+ T cells sorted from blood, obtained at week 0. The source is a human donor with alopecia areata. CDR3 coding DNA: TGTGCCAGCACGAGGACCGGGACAGGGTACACTGAAGCTTTCTTT. Amino acids: CASTRTGTGYTEAFF.